This entry concerns a single T cell receptor beta chain. The CDR3 length is 14 residues. CDR1 is LNHNV and CDR2 is YYDKDF in the germline V gene (reference sequence). Trimming removed 7 bases at V and 1 base at J, with 14 bases between. TCRdb's table, derived via immunoSEQ multiplex PCR, lists solely in-frame clones and lacks some. Of hundreds of thousands of clones listed, 85% are singletons. These data originate in a study of blood T cell repertoires in COVID-19. The sequenced sample consisted of peripheral blood. The genes are TRBV15 and TRBJ2-7; tentatively, D is TRBD2 (6 bases). The origin of this receptor is a man aged 35 to 55 with acute or convalescent COVID-19. The CDR3 reads CATKPGLPSYEQYF. The CDR3 DNA follows: TGTGCCACCAAGCCGGGACTCCCTTCCTACGAGCAGTACTTC.